Included here is one T cell receptor beta chain sequence, with context. Each bulk PBMC sample had roughly 400 ng DNA loaded. Libraries were prepared by immunoSEQ multiplex PCR; TCRdb keeps only in-frame clonotypes and omits some of them. Altogether 1,500 to 2,000 clones are present, around 80% being singletons, with the ten largest covering under 70%. Time point reported: pre-treatment baseline. Samples come from before therapy and from week 3 after the first blockade cycle. Trimming stripped 3 bases from V and 1 base from J, with 9 bases between. CDR1 LGHNA and CDR2 YSLEER come from the germline V gene. The CDR3 has 14 residues. This record belongs to a study of blood T cell dynamics during melanoma immunotherapy.

Sequencing used blood, obtained from a patient treated with checkpoint blockade. This chain joins TRBV4-3 and TRBJ1-2; D remains unclear. The clonotype comes from a human donor with melanoma. CDR3 residues: CASSQGQFNYGYTF. Written as DNA, the CDR3 is TGCGCCAGCAGCCAGGGCCAGTTTAACTATGGCTACACCTTC.